This note documents a single T cell receptor beta chain sequence. Its specificity is unknown. These data belong to a study of Ad26.COV2.S vaccination and SARS-CoV-2 variants. Overall study: A COV1001 Ad26.COV2.S trial-arm participant provided the sample. In the study, Ad26.COV2.S was injected intramuscularly once, or twice 56 days apart. Study-wide results and caveats: An underestimation of total T cell responses may have resulted from the TCR breadth and depth analyses.

Treatment reported: 15 to 20 received Ad26.COV2.S at low or high dose, single or two shots; roughly five received placebo; per-sample allocation not given. Following the first vaccine or placebo injection, samples were taken on day 63. The CDR3 runs 11 residues. V lost 6 bases and J 2 bases, leaving 5 bases between the germline ends. The germline V gene has CDR1 MNHEY and CDR2 SMNVEV (reference sequence). Some clones are missing from TCRdb's copy, which holds only in-frame ones; the method was immunoSEQ multiplex PCR. In the table there are over 450,000 clones, 89% of which are singletons. This specimen consisted of peripheral blood, obtained in a trial of Ad26.COV2.S vaccine versus placebo. V is TRBV27 and J is TRBJ2-7; D is unresolved. The TCR was taken from a person between 18 and 59 years old who received the Ad26.COV2.S COVID-19 vaccine or a placebo. The CDR3: CASRSAYEQYF. The DNA of the CDR3 is TGTGCCAGCAGGTCCGCCTACGAGCAGTACTTC.